The 22 T cell receptor beta chains given below trace back to one sample, sequenced in a study of T cell responses to AZD1222 COVID-19 vaccine. Profiled with immunoSEQ multiplex PCR; TCRdb holds only in-frame clones, not every one. The table includes some 130,000 clones, 70% to 90% detected once. The starting material was peripheral blood, obtained on day 0 of AZD1222 vaccination. These receptors were obtained from an adult in good health.

The CDR3 region is CASSQWWGPPNEQFF. In DNA form, the CDR3 reads TGCGCCAGCAGCCAATGGTGGGGGCCTCCCAATGAGCAGTTCTTC. This chain connects TRBV4-1 to TRBJ2-1; maybe TRBD1 (6 bases). V lost 2 bases to trimming and J lost 6 bases, with 14 bases between them. The CDR3 covers 15 residues. Per germline, CDR1 MGHRA and CDR2 YSYEKL.

This clone has just one count. The genes are TRBV29-1 and TRBJ2-1; 9 nucleotides align to TRBD1. Trimming at V came to 1 base and at J to 9 bases, leaving 10 bases not matched to a gene. CDR1 is SQVTM and CDR2 is ANQGSEA in the germline V gene. This CDR3 spans 15 amino acids. CDR3 sequence: CSVEGAGTGNGEQFF. The CDR3 bases are TGCAGCGTTGAAGGGGCCGGGACAGGGAACGGTGAGCAGTTCTTC.

V and J are TRBV20-1 and TRBJ2-1; D is perhaps TRBD1 or TRBD2 (5 bases each). The CDR3 is 11 residues long. Germline V CDR1 and CDR2: DFQATT, SNEGSKA (reference sequence). V was clipped by 8 bases and J by 9 bases, with 14 bases between them. Written as DNA, the CDR3 is TGCAGTCTCCTGGGGGACGTTGAGCAGTTCTTC. Amino acid sequence: CSLLGDVEQFF.

The chain links TRBV5-1 to TRBJ1-1, with TRBD1 matching over 9 bases. Germline-derived CDR1 and CDR2 are SGHRS and YFSETQ. V was pared by 2 bases and J by 8 bases, with 7 bases of the junction left unmatched. The CDR3 consists of 14 residues. CDR3 in amino acids: CASSLGTGGLEAFF. The CDR3 DNA follows: TGCGCCAGCAGCTTAGGCACAGGGGGCTTAGAAGCTTTCTTT.

The table lists this clone with a count of one. The chain recombines TRBV10-3 with TRBJ1-3; 9 bases map to TRBD1. Germline loops: CDR1 ENHRY, CDR2 SYGVKD. Trimming took 6 bases from V and 0 from J; bases not matched to a gene: 9. The CDR3 is 17 residues long. The CDR3 nucleotides read TGTGCCATCAGGGAAGAGAGACAGGGGGTCTCTGGAAACACCATATATTTT. This encodes CAIREERQGVSGNTIYF.

This chain uses TRBV9 with TRBJ1-2; 9 bases align to TRBD1. Germline V gives CDR1 SGDLS, CDR2 YYNGEE. The CDR3 runs to 14 residues. J lost 5 bases, V lost 3 bases, and 5 bases had no gene match. This chain's CDR3 is CASSGDRAVYGYTF. The CDR3 coding sequence is TGTGCCAGCAGCGGGGACAGGGCCGTTTATGGCTACACCTTC.

V gene TRBV6-1 combines with J gene TRBJ1-2; TRBD1 is a possible D gene (6 bases). Germline loops: CDR1 MNHNS, CDR2 SASEGT. There are 14 residues in the CDR3. V lost 1 base and J lost 5, with 11 bases in between. The chain's CDR3 is CASSEGPGVYGYTF. The CDR3 region has the DNA TGTGCCAGCAGTGAAGGGCCAGGGGTTTATGGCTACACCTTC.

This clone was seen once. The V gene is TRBV19, the J gene TRBJ1-5; D remains ambiguous. The V gene lost 6 bases and the J gene lost 3 bases, with 9 bases spanning the gap. In germline, CDR1 is LNHDA, CDR2 SQIVND (reference sequence). CDR3 size: 13 residues. CDR3 region: CASSNSFNQPQHF. The CDR3 bases are TGTGCCAGTAGCAACAGCTTCAATCAGCCCCAGCATTTT.

The genes are TRBV9 and TRBJ2-5, with 7 bases aligning to TRBD2. V gave up 6 bases and J gave up 5 bases; unmatched junction bases: 13. Germline V gene sequence: CDR1 SGDLS, CDR2 YYNGEE. CDR3 length: 15 residues. In DNA, the CDR3 is TGTGCCAGCACCCTATCGGGCGGGAGTGGGGAGACCCAGTACTTC. It translates to CASTLSGGSGETQYF.

This clone was detected once. V is TRBV5-1 and J is TRBJ2-3; D is undetermined. The CDR3 loop spans 13 amino acids. CDR1 and CDR2 from the germline V gene are SGHRS and YFSETQ. Trimming pared 0 bases from V and 5 bases from J, leaving 7 bases between. The CDR3 protein is CASSLDDGDTQYF. The CDR3 DNA reads as TGCGCCAGCAGCTTGGATGACGGAGATACGCAGTATTTT.

The V gene is TRBV5-4, the J gene TRBJ2-2, with TRBD2 matching 7 bases. CDR1 is SGHNT, CDR2 YYREEE, per germline (reference sequence). Unmatched junction bases numbered 5, after V lost 0 bases and J lost 0 bases. This CDR3 is 17 amino acids long. The DNA of the CDR3 is TGTGCCAGCAGCTTGGTCCTAGCGGACCCGAACACCGGGGAGCTGTTTTTT. It is translated as CASSLVLADPNTGELFF.

This clone was detected only once. In DNA, the CDR3 is TGTGCCAGTAGTAAACGGGACAGCGACAGGGAGCAGTACTTC. This gives the protein CASSKRDSDREQYF. This chain joins TRBV19 and TRBJ2-7; TRBD1 agrees at 7 bases. Germline V lookup: CDR1 LNHDA, CDR2 SQIVND (reference sequence). The CDR3 has 14 residues. V was clipped by 4 bases and J by 7 bases; unmatched bases: 10. The full variable domain, its missing parts supplied by reference TRBV19 and TRBJ2-7, is DGGITQSPKYLFRKEGQNVTLSCEQNLNHDAMYWYRQDPGQGLRLIYYSQIVNDFQKGDIAEGYSVSREKKESFPLTVTSAQKNPTAFYLCASSKRDSDREQYFGPGTRLTVT.

This clone was detected only a few times. This chain joins TRBV11-1 and TRBJ1-4, with D uncertain. The CDR3 is 13 amino acids. V lost 3 bases and J lost 8, with 10 bases in between. Looked up from germline, CDR1 is SGHAT and CDR2 is FQDESV (reference sequence). CDR3 nucleotide sequence: TGTGCCAGCAGCTTCGCCCTGGGGGAAAAACTGTTTTTT. Its translation: CASSFALGEKLFF. Filled out from reference TRBV11-1 and TRBJ1-4, the complete variable domain reads EAEVAQSPRYKITEKSQAVAFWCDPISGHATLYWYRQILGQGPELLVQFQDESVVDDSQLPKDRFSAERLKGVDSTLKIQPAELGDSAMYLCASSFALGEKLFFGSGTQLSVL.

V and J are TRBV11-2 and TRBJ1-2, with D tentatively TRBD1 (6 bases). The V end lost 4 bases, the J end lost 2 bases, and 14 bases lay between the germline ends. Germline V lookup: CDR1 SGHAT, CDR2 FQNNGV. This CDR3 is built from 15 residues. The CDR3 protein is CASSSGQRVNYGYTF. The DNA for the CDR3 is TGTGCCAGCAGCTCAGGACAGCGGGTAAACTATGGCTACACCTTC.

J is TRBJ2-7 and V is TRBV5-1; D is perhaps TRBD1 (6 bases). The CDR3 runs to 14 residues. Trimming took off 0 bases at V and 2 bases at J, with 9 bases between the two ends. Per the germline V gene, CDR1 is SGHRS and CDR2 is YFSETQ. CDR3 sequence: CASSLAGVTYEQYF. Here the CDR3 DNA reads TGCGCCAGCAGCTTGGCAGGGGTGACCTACGAGCAGTACTTC.

The CDR3 DNA reads TGTGCCACCAGTGATCCGACAGGCGCAGATCAGCCCCAGCATTTT. Translation gives CATSDPTGADQPQHF. V is TRBV24-1 and J is TRBJ1-5, with a tentative D call TRBD1 (6 bases). Germline assignment: CDR1 KGHDR and CDR2 SFDVKD. V dropped 3 bases and J dropped 5 bases, with 13 bases sitting between them. The CDR3 totals 15 residues.

V is TRBV7-8 and J is TRBJ2-7; tentatively, D is TRBD1 or TRBD2 (5 bases each). The CDR3 has 15 residues. Looked up from germline, CDR1 is SGHVS and CDR2 is FQNEAQ. V lost 4 bases to trimming and J lost 7 bases, with 20 bases between them. The CDR3 DNA reads TGTGCCAGCAGCTCCCTTGACGGGGCACCGGGGGAGCAGTACTTC. Translating gives CASSSLDGAPGEQYF.

This clone appeared once. The V gene is TRBV7-3, the J gene TRBJ2-1; D unclear. Germline CDR1 and CDR2: SGHTA and FQGTGA. Trimming stripped 1 base from V and 1 base from J, with 11 bases between. CDR3 length: 16 residues. CDR3 nucleotide sequence: TGTGCCAGCAGCTTAAAAGTCGGCGGTTCCTACAATGAGCAGTTCTTC. Translating gives CASSLKVGGSYNEQFF.

The chain carries TRBV5-1 and TRBJ2-1; 15 bases fit TRBD2. This CDR3 region has 17 residues. Per germline, CDR1 SGHRS and CDR2 YFSETQ. V trimming: 0 bases; J trimming: 7 bases; junction bases outside the gene matches: 5. The CDR3 protein is CASSLDVGTSGRNEQFF. CDR3 sequence (DNA): TGCGCCAGCAGCTTGGACGTCGGGACTAGCGGGAGGAATGAGCAGTTCTTC.

DNA for the CDR3: TGTGCCAGCAGCTTATTTTCCTCCCGGGTGCAGGGGATTGGAAACACCATATATTTT. As protein: CASSLFSSRVQGIGNTIYF. The chain employs TRBV7-6 and TRBJ1-3; the D gene is possibly TRBD1 (6 bases). There are 19 residues in the CDR3. Germline lookup yields CDR1 SGHVS and CDR2 FNYEAQ. The germline V and J ends were trimmed by 2 bases and 3 bases, with 23 bases remaining between them.

The chain combines TRBV24-1 with TRBJ1-5, with D unclear. V was shortened by 7 bases and J by 9 bases, with 15 bases between the two germline ends. CDR3 length equals 13 residues. The germline V gene has CDR1 KGHDR and CDR2 SFDVKD. CDR3: CATSVSGVGPQHF. The CDR3 nucleotides read TGTGCCACCAGCGTCAGTGGGGTTGGGCCCCAGCATTTT.

The chain has TRBV19 and TRBJ1-1; TRBD1 matches 8 bases. The CDR3 sequence is 16 residues long. Germline CDR1 LNHDA, CDR2 SQIVND (reference sequence). V lost 5 bases to trimming and J lost 4 bases; unmatched junction nucleotides: 12. The DNA for the CDR3 is TGTGCCAGTAGTGCCCGGACAGGGCTGGGGGCCACTGAAGCTTTCTTT. It codes for CASSARTGLGATEAFF.